The 27 T cell receptor beta chains presented below share a single source sample, sequenced in a study of blood T cell repertoires in COVID-19. Using immunoSEQ multiplex PCR, the repertoire was profiled, and TCRdb retains in-frame clones only, with some absent. The sample records about 380,000 clones, around 89% being singletons. The specimen sequenced was PBMCs or T cells enriched from blood (not recorded which). Every receptor here comes from a young woman who had recovered from COVID-19.

The genes are TRBV29-1 and TRBJ1-5, with 9 bases lining up with TRBD1. J gave up 4 bases and V 6 bases, and 4 bases lay outside the gene matches. Per the germline V gene, CDR1 is SQVTM and CDR2 is ANQGSEA. The CDR3 length is 13 residues. The chain's CDR3 is CSVVTGGNQPQHF. The CDR3 bases are TGCAGCGTCGTGACAGGGGGGAATCAGCCCCAGCATTTT.

The rearrangement links TRBV4-1 to TRBJ1-5; tentatively, D is TRBD1 (5 bases). The CDR3 sequence is 15 residues long. CDR1 is MGHRA and CDR2 is YSYEKL in the germline V gene. The ends were cut back, 4 bases at V and 0 bases at J, with 10 bases in the middle. CDR3 DNA sequence: TGCGCCAGCAGCCCGACAGACAATAGCAATCAGCCCCAGCATTTT. Translated, it gives CASSPTDNSNQPQHF.

This clone was seen a few times. The chain uses TRBV7-8 and TRBJ1-2; D is perhaps TRBD1 (5 bases). Trimming stripped 5 bases from V and 5 bases from J, with 21 bases between. From germline, CDR1 is SGHVS and CDR2 FQNEAQ. This CDR3 has 16 residues. CDR3 sequence (DNA): TGTGCCAGCAGCCCCCCCGGTGGGGCAGGGATATATGGCTACACCTTC. Its protein is CASSPPGGAGIYGYTF.

The rearrangement joins TRBV10-3 to TRBJ1-2, with 9 bases aligning to TRBD1. This CDR3 is 13 amino acids long. J lost 2 bases, V lost 6 bases, and 1 base had no gene match. Germline CDR1 reads ENHRY; CDR2 reads SYGVKD. The DNA for the CDR3 is TGTGCCATCAGGACAGGGGGGAACTATGGCTACACCTTC. As protein: CAIRTGGNYGYTF.

V usage is TRBV6-5 and J usage is TRBJ1-4; no definite D call. Germline-derived CDR1 and CDR2 are MNHEY and SVGAGI. The CDR3 contains 14 residues. V was shortened by 5 bases and J by 6 bases, with 13 bases between the two germline ends. As DNA, the CDR3 is TGTGCCAGCAGTAATGAGCCCCGGGATGAAAAACTGTTTTTT. Translated: CASSNEPRDEKLFF.

The chain recombines TRBV30 with TRBJ2-4, with D unclear. Germline V CDR1 and CDR2: GTSNPN, SVGIG (reference sequence). Trimming removed 4 bases from V and 1 base from J, with 5 bases in between. This CDR3 region has 12 residues. The CDR3 DNA reads TGTGCCTGGAAGCCTGCCAAAAACATTCAGTACTTC. This gives the protein CAWKPAKNIQYF.

The rearrangement links TRBV4-1 to TRBJ1-4, with TRBD1 matching 7 bases. V lost 4 bases and J lost 7; bases outside the gene matches: 9. The CDR3 contains 15 residues. CDR1 MGHRA and CDR2 YSYEKL come from the germline V gene. The CDR3 nucleotides read TGCGCCAGCAGCCCTCCGGGACAGCCAAGTGAAAAACTGTTTTTT. Residues: CASSPPGQPSEKLFF.

This chain joins TRBV7-2 and TRBJ1-3; D unresolved. CDR3 length: 16 residues. Trimming removed 7 bases from V and 0 bases from J, with 16 bases in between. CDR1 and CDR2 (germline): SGHTA, FQGNSA. In DNA form, the CDR3 reads TGTGCCAGCACCCTTTTCGGCAGGCACTCTGGAAACACCATATATTTT. It is translated as CASTLFGRHSGNTIYF.

For this clone: Other nucleotide sequences from this sample produce the same CDR3. The chain has TRBV9 and TRBJ2-1; 9 bases align to TRBD1. Trimming at V came to 0 bases and at J to 7 bases, leaving 2 bases not matched to a gene. Germline CDR1 is SGDLS and CDR2 is YYNGEE. This CDR3 contains 14 residues. This CDR3 reads CASSVDRGRNEQFF. For the CDR3, the DNA is TGTGCCAGCAGCGTAGACAGGGGGCGGAATGAGCAGTTCTTC.

The rearrangement uses TRBV5-1 and TRBJ1-2; TRBD1 agrees at 9 bases. Looked up from germline, CDR1 is SGHRS and CDR2 is YFSETQ. The CDR3 is made up of 14 amino acids. The J segment lost 7 bases and the V segment lost 0 bases, leaving 4 bases of the junction unmatched. The chain's CDR3 is CASSLVTGGAGYTF. The CDR3 DNA is TGCGCCAGCAGCTTGGTCACAGGGGGCGCTGGCTACACCTTC.

V gene TRBV9 combines with J gene TRBJ1-2; perhaps TRBD1 as D (5 bases). The V and J ends lost 0 bases and 4 bases respectively, with 10 bases between them. Germline-derived CDR1 and CDR2 are SGDLS and YYNGEE. This CDR3 is built from 14 residues. Here the CDR3 DNA reads TGTGCCAGCAGCGTAGCGCGGGGCACCTATGGCTACACCTTC. The encoded protein is CASSVARGTYGYTF.

The genes are TRBV9 and TRBJ1-5; D gene unclear. This CDR3 has 15 residues. Trimming took 3 bases from V and 3 from J, leaving 13 bases between them. CDR1 is SGDLS, CDR2 YYNGEE, per germline. CDR3 bases: TGTGCCAGCAGCGCCGAGGCGGGAGACAATCAGCCCCAGCATTTT. It translates to CASSAEAGDNQPQHF.

The chain recombines TRBV5-1 with TRBJ1-4; a weak D match, TRBD1 (5 bases). The ends were cut back, 4 bases at V and 10 bases at J, with 14 bases in the middle. Germline CDR1 and CDR2: SGHRS and YFSETQ. The CDR3 length is 13 residues. In DNA, the CDR3 is TGCGCCAGCAGCCCCGGTTGGGGCGGAAAACTGTTTTTT. Protein sequence: CASSPGWGGKLFF.

This clone was counted a single time. The gene calls are TRBV7-9 and TRBJ1-2; TRBD1 agrees at 10 bases. V gave up 5 bases and J gave up 1 base; unmatched junction bases: 4. Germline loops: CDR1 SEHNR, CDR2 FQNEAQ (reference sequence). The CDR3 length is 15 residues. The CDR3 loop is CASSPDRGNNYGYTF. The DNA of the CDR3 is TGTGCCAGCAGCCCGGACAGGGGGAATAACTATGGCTACACCTTC.

This clone was observed a handful of times. The chain combines TRBV3-1 (or the pseudogene TRBV3-2) with TRBJ1-1; D perhaps matches TRBD1 (5 bases). The CDR3 length is 16 residues. CDR1 and CDR2 (germline): LGHDT, YNNKEL (reference sequence). The V end was cut by 3 bases, the J end by 4 bases, with 18 bases between. The chain's CDR3 is CASSHFFVGRGTEAFF. The CDR3 coding sequence is TGTGCCAGCAGCCACTTCTTCGTTGGGAGGGGCACTGAAGCTTTCTTT.

This chain links TRBV2 with TRBJ1-1; the D is unclear. The germline CDR1 and CDR2 sequences are SNHLY and FYNNEI. With 10 bases removed from V and 3 bases from J, the gap between germline ends came to 21 bases. The CDR3 is made up of 15 amino acids. CDR3 nucleotide sequence: TGTGCCACCGTTGGGAGGGATGGGGAATACACTGAAGCTTTCTTT. Amino acid sequence: CATVGRDGEYTEAFF.

The chain has TRBV11-2 and TRBJ2-3; TRBD2 might be the D (5 bases). Looked up from germline, CDR1 is SGHAT and CDR2 is FQNNGV. The CDR3 is made up of 13 amino acids. The V and J ends lost 6 bases and 0 bases respectively, with 7 bases between them. CDR3 sequence (DNA): TGTGCCAGCAGATCGGGGAGCACAGATACGCAGTATTTT. Residues: CASRSGSTDTQYF.

The chain employs TRBV5-6 and TRBJ1-5, with 8 bases lining up with TRBD1. The CDR3 spans 14 residues. Germline V gives CDR1 SGHDT, CDR2 YYEEEE. With 1 base clipped from V and 5 bases from J, the junction kept 2 bases outside the gene matches. The CDR3 nucleotides read TGTGCCAGCAGCTTGCGACAGGGGCATCAGCCCCAGCATTTT. It encodes CASSLRQGHQPQHF.

This clone was recorded a few times. J is TRBJ1-5 and V is TRBV5-5; the D is unclear. The V and J ends lost 4 bases and 3 bases respectively, with 14 bases between them. The CDR3 sequence is 15 residues long. CDR1 and CDR2 from the germline V gene are SGHKS and YYEKEE (reference sequence). CDR3 loop: CASSPDGLVNQPQHF. DNA for the CDR3: TGTGCCAGCAGCCCAGACGGGTTGGTCAATCAGCCCCAGCATTTT.

V gene TRBV5-1 combines with J gene TRBJ2-7; 7 bases match TRBD1. Germline loops: CDR1 SGHRS, CDR2 YFSETQ. The CDR3 has 15 amino acids. Trimming removed 7 bases from V and 1 base from J; junction bases left unmatched: 11. CDR3: CASRREGAGSYEQYF. In DNA, the CDR3 is TGCGCCAGCCGCCGAGAGGGGGCCGGTTCCTACGAGCAGTACTTC.

The chain combines TRBV7-2 with TRBJ2-7, with D maybe TRBD1 (6 bases). From germline, CDR1 is SGHTA and CDR2 FQGNSA. The CDR3 contains 13 residues. The V and J ends lost 2 bases and 5 bases respectively, with 10 bases between them. The CDR3 DNA follows: TGTGCCAGCAGCTTAACAGGGTTGAACGAGCAGTACTTC. Its protein product is CASSLTGLNEQYF.

The J gene is TRBJ2-1, the V gene TRBV11-2; D might be TRBD2 (5 bases). Germline CDR1 SGHAT, CDR2 FQNNGV. V lost 1 base and J lost 12, with 7 bases in between. The CDR3 is made up of 11 amino acids. The CDR3: CASSLAGMQFF. Written as DNA, the CDR3 is TGTGCCAGCAGCTTAGCGGGGATGCAGTTCTTC.

This clone occurred a few times. The rearrangement links TRBV9 to TRBJ2-3; the D is unclear. The V end was cut by 4 bases, the J end by 4 bases, with 16 bases between. The CDR3 is 15 residues long. Looked up from germline, CDR1 is SGDLS and CDR2 is YYNGEE. The CDR3 region is CASSYDSRKADTQYF. In DNA, the CDR3 is TGTGCCAGCAGCTACGACTCCCGCAAAGCAGATACGCAGTATTTT.

The chain joins TRBV5-4 to TRBJ1-5; D may be TRBD1 (5 bases). V lost 2 bases and J 5 bases, leaving 14 bases between the germline ends. The CDR3 is 15 amino acids. Per the germline V gene, CDR1 is SGHNT and CDR2 is YYREEE (reference sequence). CDR3 DNA: TGTGCCAGCAGCTTAGGGCCCCCCAGGGATCAGCCCCAGCATTTT. Amino acids: CASSLGPPRDQPQHF.

This clone was observed a single time. The V and J genes are TRBV3-1 (or the pseudogene TRBV3-2) and TRBJ2-5, with D unclear. The CDR3 has 14 residues. V lost 0 bases to trimming and J lost 6 bases, with 11 bases between them. In germline, CDR1 is LGHDT, CDR2 YNNKEL (reference sequence). The CDR3 loop is CASSQDFNFQTQYF. In DNA form, the CDR3 reads TGTGCCAGCAGCCAAGATTTTAACTTTCAGACCCAGTACTTC.

This chain links TRBV28 with TRBJ2-3, with TRBD1 as a possible D gene (6 bases). Germline CDR1 reads MDHEN; CDR2 reads SYDVKM. The V gene lost 3 bases and the J gene lost 1 base, with 26 bases spanning the gap. This CDR3 is 20 amino acids long. CDR3 DNA sequence: TGTGCCAGCAGTTTGAGGGCAGGGGACATCTACTTCCTTGGCACAGATACGCAGTATTTT. This translates into CASSLRAGDIYFLGTDTQYF.

The genes are TRBV10-1 and TRBJ1-1, with D possibly matching TRBD1 (6 bases). The CDR3 extends over 13 amino acids. CDR1 and CDR2 (germline): WNHNN, SYGVQD (reference sequence). Trimming left V 6 bases short and J 0 bases short, with 8 bases between. The CDR3 DNA is TGCGCCAGCAGGGACAGCATGAACACTGAAGCTTTCTTT. Protein: CASRDSMNTEAFF.